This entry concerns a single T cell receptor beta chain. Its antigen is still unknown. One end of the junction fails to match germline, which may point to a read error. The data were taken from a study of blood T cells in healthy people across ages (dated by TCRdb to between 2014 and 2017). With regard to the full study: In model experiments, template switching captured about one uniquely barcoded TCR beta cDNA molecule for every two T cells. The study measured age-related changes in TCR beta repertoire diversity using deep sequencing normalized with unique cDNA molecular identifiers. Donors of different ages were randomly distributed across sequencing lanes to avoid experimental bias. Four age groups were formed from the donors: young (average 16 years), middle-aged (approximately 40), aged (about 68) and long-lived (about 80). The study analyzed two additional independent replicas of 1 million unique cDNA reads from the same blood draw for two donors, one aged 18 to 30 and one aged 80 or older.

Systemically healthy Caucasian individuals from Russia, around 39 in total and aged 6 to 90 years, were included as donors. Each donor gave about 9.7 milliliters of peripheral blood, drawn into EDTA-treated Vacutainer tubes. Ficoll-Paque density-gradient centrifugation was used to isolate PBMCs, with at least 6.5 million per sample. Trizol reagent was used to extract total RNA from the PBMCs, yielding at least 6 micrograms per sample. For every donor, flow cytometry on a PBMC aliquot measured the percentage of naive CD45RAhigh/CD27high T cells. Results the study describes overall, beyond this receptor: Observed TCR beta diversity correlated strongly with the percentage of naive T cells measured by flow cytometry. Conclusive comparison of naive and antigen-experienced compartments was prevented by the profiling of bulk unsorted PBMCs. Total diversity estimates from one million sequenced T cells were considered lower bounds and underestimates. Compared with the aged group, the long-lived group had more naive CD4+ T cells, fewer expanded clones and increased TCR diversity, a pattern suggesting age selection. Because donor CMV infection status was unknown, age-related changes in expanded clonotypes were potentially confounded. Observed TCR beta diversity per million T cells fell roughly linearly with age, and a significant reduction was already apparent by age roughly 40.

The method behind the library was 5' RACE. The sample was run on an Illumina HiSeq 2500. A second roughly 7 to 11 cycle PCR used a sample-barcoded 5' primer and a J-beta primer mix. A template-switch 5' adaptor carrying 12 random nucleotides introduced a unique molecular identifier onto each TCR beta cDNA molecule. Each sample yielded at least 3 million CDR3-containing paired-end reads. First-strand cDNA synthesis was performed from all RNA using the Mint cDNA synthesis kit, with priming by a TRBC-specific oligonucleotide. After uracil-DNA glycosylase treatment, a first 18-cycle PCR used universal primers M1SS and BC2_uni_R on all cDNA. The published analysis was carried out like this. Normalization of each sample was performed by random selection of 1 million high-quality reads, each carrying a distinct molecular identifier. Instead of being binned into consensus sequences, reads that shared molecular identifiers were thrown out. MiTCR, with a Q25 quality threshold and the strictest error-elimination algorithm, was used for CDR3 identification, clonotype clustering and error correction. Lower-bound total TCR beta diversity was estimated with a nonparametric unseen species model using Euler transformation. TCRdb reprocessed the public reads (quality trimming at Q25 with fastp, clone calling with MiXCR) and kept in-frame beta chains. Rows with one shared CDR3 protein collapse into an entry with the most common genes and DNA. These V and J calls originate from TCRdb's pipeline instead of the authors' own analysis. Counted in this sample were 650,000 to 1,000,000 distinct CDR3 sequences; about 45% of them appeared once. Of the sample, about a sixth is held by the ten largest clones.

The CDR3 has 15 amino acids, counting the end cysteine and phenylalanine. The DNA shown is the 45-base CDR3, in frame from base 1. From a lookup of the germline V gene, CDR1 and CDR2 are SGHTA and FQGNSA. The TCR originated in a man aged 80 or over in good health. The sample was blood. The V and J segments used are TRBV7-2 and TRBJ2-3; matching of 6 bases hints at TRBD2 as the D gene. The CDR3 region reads CVSSPSGAGLDTQYF. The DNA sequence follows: TGTGTCAGCAGCCCAAGCGGCGCGGGGCTGGATACGCAGTATTTT.